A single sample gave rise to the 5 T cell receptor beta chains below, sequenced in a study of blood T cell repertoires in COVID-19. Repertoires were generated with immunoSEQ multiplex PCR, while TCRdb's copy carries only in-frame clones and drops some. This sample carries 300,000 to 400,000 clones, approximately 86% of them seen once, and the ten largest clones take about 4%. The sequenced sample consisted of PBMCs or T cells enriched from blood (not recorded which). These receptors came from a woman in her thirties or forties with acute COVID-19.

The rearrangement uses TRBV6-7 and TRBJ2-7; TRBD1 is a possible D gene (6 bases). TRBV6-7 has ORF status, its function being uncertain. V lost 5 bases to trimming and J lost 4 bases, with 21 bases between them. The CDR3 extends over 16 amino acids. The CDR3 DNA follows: TGTGCCAGCAGTCCTTCAATCCGGGACAACTTATACGAGCAGTACTTC. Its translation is CASSPSIRDNLYEQYF.

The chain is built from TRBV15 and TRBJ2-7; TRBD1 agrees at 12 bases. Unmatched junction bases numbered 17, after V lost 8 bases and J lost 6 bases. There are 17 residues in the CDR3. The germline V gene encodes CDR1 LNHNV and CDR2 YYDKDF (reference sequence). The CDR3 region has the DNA TGTGCCACCCGAACGGGGACAGGGGGCGACGAAACCTCCGAGCAGTACTTC. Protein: CATRTGTGGDETSEQYF.

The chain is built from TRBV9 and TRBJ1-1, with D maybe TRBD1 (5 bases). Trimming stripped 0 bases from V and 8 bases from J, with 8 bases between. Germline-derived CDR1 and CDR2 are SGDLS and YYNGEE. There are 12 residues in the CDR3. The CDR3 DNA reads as TGTGCCAGCAGCGTAGCTGACAGCGAAGCTTTCTTT. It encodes CASSVADSEAFF.

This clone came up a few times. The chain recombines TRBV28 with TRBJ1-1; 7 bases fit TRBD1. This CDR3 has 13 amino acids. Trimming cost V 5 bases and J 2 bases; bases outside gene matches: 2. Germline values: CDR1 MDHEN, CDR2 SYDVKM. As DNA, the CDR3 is TGTGCCAGCAGTAGGGACAGTAACACTGAAGCTTTCTTT. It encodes CASSRDSNTEAFF.

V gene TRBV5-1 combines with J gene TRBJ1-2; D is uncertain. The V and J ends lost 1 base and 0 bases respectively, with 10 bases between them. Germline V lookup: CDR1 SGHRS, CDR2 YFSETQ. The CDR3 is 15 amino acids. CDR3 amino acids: CASSLFADTNYGYTF. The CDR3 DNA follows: TGCGCCAGCAGCTTGTTCGCAGATACTAACTATGGCTACACCTTC.